This entry lists 21 T cell receptor beta chains sequenced from one sample in a study of identical twins. From the 5' RACE reads, TCRdb called clonotypes with MiXCR, one entry per CDR3 protein. The repertoire holds 350,000 to 600,000 distinct CDR3 sequences, with about 14% as singletons. A further study also used this sample, focusing on yellow fever vaccine responses in identical twins.

The sequenced sample consisted of CD4+ T cells sorted from blood. The receptors come from a woman younger than 30 in good health.

This clonotype has only a few counts. The rearrangement links TRBV28 to TRBJ2-7; D ambiguous. The germline V gene encodes CDR1 MDHEN and CDR2 SYDVKM. V lost 3 bases, J lost 5 bases, and 14 bases lay in between. There are 14 residues in the CDR3. The CDR3 bases are TGTGCCAGCAGTTTCCCCCCGCTTGAACACGAGCAGTACTTC. Translation gives CASSFPPLEHEQYF.

This clonotype was seen more than once but under ten times. V is TRBV7-9 and J is TRBJ2-1; tentative D call: TRBD1 (6 bases). The CDR3 covers 17 residues. V was shortened by 5 bases and J by 8 bases, with 25 bases between the two germline ends. CDR1 and CDR2 (germline): SEHNR, FQNEAQ (reference sequence). CDR3 sequence: CASSPSAGIGGFHEQFF. Written as DNA, the CDR3 is TGTGCCAGCAGCCCCTCCGCCGGTATTGGGGGCTTCCATGAGCAGTTCTTC. Using reference TRBV7-9 and TRBJ2-1 for the parts outside the CDR3, the full variable domain is DTGVSQNPRHKITKRGQNVTFRCDPISEHNRLYWYRQTLGQGPEFLTYFQNEAQLEKSRLLSDRFSAERPKGSFSTLEIQRTEQGDSAMYLCASSPSAGIGGFHEQFFGPGTRLTVL.

This clonotype was counted at least ten times. V gene TRBV5-1 combines with J gene TRBJ2-5; TRBD2 aligns across 10 bases. This CDR3 is 15 amino acids long. The germline V gene has CDR1 SGHRS and CDR2 YFSETQ. J gave up 7 bases and V 6 bases, and 12 bases lay outside the gene matches. CDR3 amino acids: CASIPASGGFGTQYF. CDR3 in DNA: TGCGCCAGCATTCCGGCTAGCGGGGGTTTCGGGACCCAGTACTTC.

The V gene is TRBV6-5, the J gene TRBJ2-1; 7 bases map to TRBD2. Germline V gene data show CDR1 as MNHEY and CDR2 as SVGAGI. The CDR3 consists of 15 residues. Trimming removed 0 bases from V and 13 bases from J; junction bases left unmatched: 12. CDR3 DNA: TGTGCCAGCAGTTACTCTACTAGCGACTTAAAACCTCAGTTCTTC. This encodes CASSYSTSDLKPQFF.

The chain has TRBV6-2 or TRBV6-3 and TRBJ2-2; TRBD2 is a possible D gene (6 bases). There are 14 residues in the CDR3. CDR1 MNHEY and CDR2 SVGEGT come from the germline V gene. Trimming cost V 8 bases and J 5 bases, with 15 bases left between them. The CDR3 DNA follows: TGTGCCAGCGGAGTTGGGGGGAGGACCGGGGAGCTGTTTTTT. This translates into CASGVGGRTGELFF.

The CDR3 spells CASSLVSASGLMTYF. The CDR3, as DNA: TGTGCCAGCAGCTTAGTATCGGCTAGCGGGCTGATGACGTATTTT. J is TRBJ2-3 and V is TRBV7-2; TRBD2 agrees at 8 bases. The CDR3 runs to 15 residues. V trimming: 1 base; J trimming: 14 bases; junction bases outside the gene matches: 14. The germline V gene encodes CDR1 SGHTA and CDR2 FQGNSA.

Only a few counts were recorded for this clonotype. The chain uses TRBV6-1 and TRBJ2-2, with TRBD1 matching over 11 bases. The trim removed 6 bases at V and 6 bases at J, leaving 6 bases unmatched. This CDR3 region has 15 residues. Per the germline V gene, CDR1 is MNHNS and CDR2 is SASEGT. The CDR3 spells CASSSGTGGAGELFF. The CDR3 region has the DNA TGTGCCAGCAGCTCCGGGACAGGGGGGGCCGGGGAGCTGTTTTTT.

This clonotype appeared many times. The chain links TRBV5-1 to TRBJ2-1; D possibly corresponds to TRBD1 (7 bases). The germline gives CDR1 SGHRS, CDR2 YFSETQ. The CDR3 runs to 16 residues. V was cut by 1 base and J by 8 bases, with 19 bases left in between. The CDR3 sequence is CASSLQGGALWDEQFF. In DNA form, the CDR3 reads TGCGCCAGCAGCTTGCAGGGGGGCGCTTTGTGGGATGAGCAGTTCTTC.

This clonotype was recorded at least ten times. V usage is TRBV12-3 or TRBV12-4 and J usage is TRBJ1-1; 11 bases are shared with TRBD1. J was trimmed by 7 bases and V by 5 bases; bases with no gene match: 12. There are 16 residues in the CDR3. CDR3 protein: CASSDRGQGVGREAFF. For the CDR3, the DNA is TGTGCCAGCAGTGATCGGGGACAGGGGGTCGGCCGTGAAGCTTTCTTT.

The chain is built from TRBV12-3 or TRBV12-4 and TRBJ1-5, with no clear D. V was shortened by 1 base and J by 6 bases, with 7 bases between the two germline ends. The CDR3 is 13 residues long. CDR3 DNA sequence: TGTGCCAGCAGTTTAGATACCGGTCAGCCCCAGCATTTT. Translating it yields CASSLDTGQPQHF.

The table lists this clonotype with a few counts. This chain connects TRBV10-2 to TRBJ2-3; D is unresolved. Germline loops: CDR1 WSHSY, CDR2 SAAADI. The V end was cut by 0 bases, the J end by 2 bases, with 6 bases between. This CDR3 is built from 14 residues. The CDR3 bases are TGCGCCAGCAGTGAGTCCGCATACACAGATACGCAGTATTTT. It codes for CASSESAYTDTQYF.

This clonotype was observed many times. The V and J genes are TRBV7-6 and TRBJ2-1, with 9 bases matching TRBD1. The V gene's germline CDR1 is SGHVS and CDR2 FNYEAQ. CDR3 length: 15 residues. J gave up 4 bases and V 1 base, and 2 bases lay outside the gene matches. In DNA, the CDR3 is TGTGCCAGCAGCTTAGGGGGACAGGGATACAATGAGCAGTTCTTC. Protein: CASSLGGQGYNEQFF.

The chain uses TRBV27 and TRBJ2-7; 9 positions match TRBD2. The ends lost 3 bases at V and 2 bases at J; junction bases unmatched: 2. The CDR3 covers 14 residues. CDR1 is MNHEY and CDR2 is SMNVEV in the germline V gene (reference sequence). CDR3 coding DNA: TGTGCCAGCAGTTTGCGGGAGGGGGCCTACGAGCAGTACTTC. Translated: CASSLREGAYEQYF.

This clonotype turned up a few times. The chain carries TRBV25-1 and TRBJ2-1; TRBD1 is a possible D gene (5 bases). This CDR3 is built from 14 residues. Germline-derived CDR1 and CDR2 are MGHDK and SYGVNS. Trimming took 6 bases from V and 5 from J, leaving 14 bases between them. CDR3 residues: CASSGPGAHNEQFF. CDR3 bases: TGTGCCAGCAGCGGGCCTGGGGCCCACAATGAGCAGTTCTTC.

This clonotype came up a few times. The rearrangement links TRBV4-3 to TRBJ2-4; possible D gene TRBD2, 6 bases. The CDR3 is 19 residues long. With 0 bases removed from V and 0 bases from J, the gap between germline ends came to 18 bases. Germline V gives CDR1 LGHNA, CDR2 YSLEER. The CDR3 here is CASSQDLGSGDVAKNIQYF. The CDR3 bases are TGCGCCAGCAGCCAAGATTTGGGTAGCGGAGACGTAGCCAAAAACATTCAGTACTTC.

This clonotype showed up just a few times. The chain links TRBV27 to TRBJ1-5; TRBD1 aligns across 7 bases. The CDR3 totals 17 residues. With V trimmed by 1 base and J by 2 bases, 8 bases remained unmatched. Germline V CDR1 and CDR2: MNHEY, SMNVEV (reference sequence). In nucleotides, the CDR3 is TGTGCCAGCAGTTTATACCAACAGGGGTTGGGCAATCAGCCCCAGCATTTT. Its translation: CASSLYQQGLGNQPQHF.

The chain is built from TRBV25-1 and TRBJ2-1; 7 nucleotides align to TRBD2. Germline V gene sequence: CDR1 MGHDK, CDR2 SYGVNS. The CDR3 loop spans 15 amino acids. V trimming: 7 bases; J trimming: 5 bases; junction bases outside the gene matches: 11. The DNA of the CDR3 is TGTGCCAGCATTAGCCAGCGGGGATGGCACAATGAGCAGTTCTTC. Translated: CASISQRGWHNEQFF. The complete variable domain, with remaining parts taken from reference TRBV25-1 and TRBJ2-1, reads EADIYQTPRYLVIGTGKKITLECSQTMGHDKMYWYQQDPGMELHLIHYSYGVNSTEKGDLSSESTVSRIRTEHFPLTLESARPSHTSQYLCASISQRGWHNEQFFGPGTRLTVL.

The gene calls are TRBV20-1 and TRBJ2-5, with 7 positions matching TRBD2. The CDR3 is 13 amino acids. The germline CDR1 and CDR2 sequences are DFQATT and SNEGSKA (reference sequence). V lost 6 bases and J lost 2; bases outside the gene matches: 6. CDR3 sequence: CSANGLGQETQYF. The CDR3 nucleotides are TGCAGTGCAAATGGACTAGGTCAAGAGACCCAGTACTTC.

This chain links TRBV14 with TRBJ2-3, with TRBD2 as a possible D gene (6 bases). Trimming left V 4 bases short and J 0 bases short, with 17 bases between. Per the germline V gene, CDR1 is SGHDN and CDR2 is FVKESK. The CDR3 has 17 residues. The CDR3 loop is CASSPTDFGTSTDTQYF. The CDR3, as DNA: TGTGCCAGCAGCCCAACGGACTTTGGGACTAGCACAGATACGCAGTATTTT.

This clonotype has only a few counts. The chain is built from TRBV11-1 and TRBJ2-1; D is possibly TRBD1 or TRBD2 (6 bases each). CDR1 is SGHAT and CDR2 is FQDESV in the germline V gene (reference sequence). The V and J ends lost 2 bases and 4 bases respectively, with 30 bases between them. The CDR3 totals 21 residues. CDR3 bases: TGTGCCAGCAGCTTAACCCTTTCAGGGTTAAGTGTGGGGGGCGCTTACAATGAGCAGTTCTTC. Protein product: CASSLTLSGLSVGGAYNEQFF.

The sample holds a few counts of this clonotype. The chain combines TRBV6-5 with TRBJ2-1; TRBD2 matches at 10 bases. This CDR3 is built from 14 residues. Per the germline V gene, CDR1 is MNHEY and CDR2 is SVGAGI. With V trimmed by 2 bases and J by 8 bases, 3 bases remained unmatched. In DNA form, the CDR3 reads TGTGCCAGCAGTTACCTACTAGCGGGGTATGAGCAGTTCTTC. This sequence encodes CASSYLLAGYEQFF.